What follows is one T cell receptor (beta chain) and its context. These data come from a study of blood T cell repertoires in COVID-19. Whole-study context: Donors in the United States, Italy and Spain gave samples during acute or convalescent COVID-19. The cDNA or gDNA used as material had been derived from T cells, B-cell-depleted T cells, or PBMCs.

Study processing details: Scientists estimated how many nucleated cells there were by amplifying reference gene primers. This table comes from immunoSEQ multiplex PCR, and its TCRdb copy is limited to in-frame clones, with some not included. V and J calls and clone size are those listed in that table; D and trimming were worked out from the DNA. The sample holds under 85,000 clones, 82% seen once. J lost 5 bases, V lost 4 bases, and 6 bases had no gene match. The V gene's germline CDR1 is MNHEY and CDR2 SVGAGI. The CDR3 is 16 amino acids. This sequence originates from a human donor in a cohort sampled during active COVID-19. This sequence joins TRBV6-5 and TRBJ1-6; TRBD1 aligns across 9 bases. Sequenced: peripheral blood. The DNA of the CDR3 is TGTGCCAGCAGTTCCCCCGGACAGGGGAATAATTCACCCCTCCACTTT. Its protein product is CASSSPGQGNNSPLHF.